The rows below give T cell receptor beta chains drawn from one sample of a study of T-cell memory formation after mild COVID-19. TCRdb itself ran the 5' RACE reads through MiXCR, one entry per CDR3 protein. This table holds about 390,000 distinct CDR3 sequences, more than 15% found once. The sample comprised PBMCs or a T cell subset sorted from them (not recorded which). These receptors were collected from a young man who had mild COVID-19 (a few samples of this study predate the infection). Cell type and time point are not known. Both conserved end residues are part of each CDR3. A D gene is named only where the DNA matches it firmly. Expanded clones are given a class, and other clones once, few, many or no size at all.

V gene: TRBV5-1
D gene: -
J gene: TRBJ2-2
clone size: few
CDR3 DNA: TGCGCCAGCATATTGGGTAGCGCGAACACCGGGGAGCTGTTTTTT
CDR3 protein: CASILGSANTGELFF

V gene: TRBV4-3
D gene: -
J gene: TRBJ2-7
clone size: -
CDR3 DNA: TGCGCCAGCAGCCAAGACTGGGGGGTCTACGAGCAGTACTTC
CDR3 protein: CASSQDWGVYEQYF

V gene: TRBV5-1
D gene: -
J gene: TRBJ1-1
clone size: -
CDR3 DNA: TGCGCCAGCATGGGGGCAGATCCTATGAACACTGAAGCTTTCTTT
CDR3 protein: CASMGADPMNTEAFF

V gene: TRBV7-8
D gene: TRBD1
J gene: TRBJ1-5
clone size: -
CDR3 DNA: TGTGCCAGCAGCTTAAAGGGGACAGGGGTTATACATCAGCCCCAGCATTTT
CDR3 protein: CASSLKGTGVIHQPQHF

V gene: TRBV10-3
D gene: -
J gene: TRBJ2-5
clone size: -
CDR3 DNA: TGTGCCATCAGTGAGGGCATGGAAGAGACCCAGTACTTC
CDR3 protein: CAISEGMEETQYF

V gene: TRBV7-8
D gene: -
J gene: TRBJ1-2
clone size: -
CDR3 DNA: TGTGCCAGCAGCTTAGCCGATTCGCATGGCTACACCTTC
CDR3 protein: CASSLADSHGYTF

V gene: TRBV20-1
D gene: -
J gene: TRBJ1-1
clone size: -
CDR3 DNA: TGCAGTGCTCCCGGTGAGACTGAAGCTTTCTTT
CDR3 protein: CSAPGETEAFF

V gene: TRBV9
D gene: -
J gene: TRBJ2-7
clone size: many
CDR3 DNA: TGTGCCAGCAGCGCCGATCCGGCGACTTCCTACGAGCAGTACTTC
CDR3 protein: CASSADPATSYEQYF

V gene: TRBV29-1
D gene: -
J gene: TRBJ2-2
clone size: -
CDR3 DNA: TGCAGCGTTGATGAGCACACCGGGGAGCTGTTTTTT
CDR3 protein: CSVDEHTGELFF

V gene: TRBV29-1
D gene: -
J gene: TRBJ2-6
clone size: few
CDR3 DNA: TGCAGCGTTGAATTGACCGACGTCCTGACTTTC
CDR3 protein: CSVELTDVLTF

V gene: TRBV7-9
D gene: -
J gene: TRBJ2-7
clone size: few
CDR3 DNA: TGTGCCAGCAGCCCACACGGGGACGAGCAGTACTTC
CDR3 protein: CASSPHGDEQYF

V gene: TRBV5-1
D gene: -
J gene: TRBJ1-1
clone size: -
CDR3 DNA: TGCGCCAGCAGCTTGGAGGGGAGAACTTTCTTT
CDR3 protein: CASSLEGRTFF

V gene: TRBV20-1
D gene: -
J gene: TRBJ2-5
clone size: -
CDR3 DNA: TGCAGTGCTAGAGACGGAGGGTCGGAGACCCAGTACTTC
CDR3 protein: CSARDGGSETQYF

V gene: TRBV6-1
D gene: TRBD1
J gene: TRBJ2-6
clone size: -
CDR3 DNA: TGTGCCAGCAGCCCCGGGACAGGGATCTCTGGGGCCAACGTCCTGACTTTC
CDR3 protein: CASSPGTGISGANVLTF

V gene: TRBV5-1
D gene: TRBD2
J gene: TRBJ2-1
clone size: many
CDR3 DNA: TGCGCCAGCAGCCCCGGTCTAGCGGGGGGCCTCTACAATGAGCAGTTCTTC
CDR3 protein: CASSPGLAGGLYNEQFF

V gene: TRBV28
D gene: -
J gene: TRBJ2-5
clone size: many
CDR3 DNA: TGTGCCAGCAGCCCGTACCAAGAGACCCAGTACTTC
CDR3 protein: CASSPYQETQYF

V gene: TRBV11-2
D gene: -
J gene: TRBJ1-1
clone size: -
CDR3 DNA: TGTGCCAGCAGCTCCCAGGGGTGGCCCACTGAAGCTTTCTTT
CDR3 protein: CASSSQGWPTEAFF

V gene: TRBV6-5
D gene: -
J gene: TRBJ2-7
clone size: few
CDR3 DNA: TGTGCCAGCAGGGCGGGGCGGGCTCACTCCTACGAGCAGTACTTC
CDR3 protein: CASRAGRAHSYEQYF

V gene: TRBV12-3/TRBV12-4
D gene: -
J gene: TRBJ1-1
clone size: -
CDR3 DNA: TGTGCCAGCAGTCACAGGGAAGTAGGGGCTGAAGCTTTCTTT
CDR3 protein: CASSHREVGAEAFF

V gene: TRBV4-2
D gene: -
J gene: TRBJ1-1
clone size: -
CDR3 DNA: TGTGCCAGCAGCCAAGGGAGGGTTGGGAACACTGAAGCTTTCTTT
CDR3 protein: CASSQGRVGNTEAFF

V gene: TRBV27
D gene: -
J gene: TRBJ1-1
clone size: -
CDR3 DNA: TGTGCCAGCAGTTTGGGTACGGGGGTGCGTGTAGCTGAAGCTTTCTTT
CDR3 protein: CASSLGTGVRVAEAFF

V gene: TRBV12-3/TRBV12-4
D gene: TRBD1
J gene: TRBJ2-5
clone size: many
CDR3 DNA: TGTGCCAGCAAACAGACAGGGCTAGCTCAAGAGACCCAGTACTTC
CDR3 protein: CASKQTGLAQETQYF

V gene: TRBV6-1
D gene: TRBD2
J gene: TRBJ2-3
clone size: few
CDR3 DNA: TGTGCCAGCAAGCGGGGGGGGGCAGATACGCAGTATTTT
CDR3 protein: CASKRGGADTQYF

V gene: TRBV20-1
D gene: TRBD2
J gene: TRBJ2-3
clone size: few
CDR3 DNA: TGCAGTGCTAGAGTTAGGACTAGCGGTGCCACAGATACGCAGTATTTT
CDR3 protein: CSARVRTSGATDTQYF

V gene: TRBV7-3
D gene: -
J gene: TRBJ1-1
clone size: -
CDR3 DNA: TGTGCCAGCAGCGCCAACGCGGGGACCAGGACTGAAGCTTTCTTT
CDR3 protein: CASSANAGTRTEAFF

V gene: TRBV4-3
D gene: -
J gene: TRBJ2-3
clone size: -
CDR3 DNA: TGCGCCAGCAGCCAAGAGAACAGGCACTGGCGCGGAGATACGCAGTATTTT
CDR3 protein: CASSQENRHWRGDTQYF

V gene: TRBV7-3
D gene: -
J gene: TRBJ2-7
clone size: few
CDR3 DNA: TGTGCCAGCAGCAAACAGGGTTCCCACGAGCAGTACTTC
CDR3 protein: CASSKQGSHEQYF

V gene: TRBV9
D gene: -
J gene: TRBJ2-3
clone size: -
CDR3 DNA: TGTGCCAGCAGCGTAGGCCCAGTCAGCACAGATACGCAGTATTTT
CDR3 protein: CASSVGPVSTDTQYF

V gene: TRBV11-3
D gene: -
J gene: TRBJ2-2
clone size: -
CDR3 DNA: TGTGCCAGCAGCTCCGGTGGCACCGGGGAGCTGTTTTTT
CDR3 protein: CASSSGGTGELFF

V gene: TRBV29-1
D gene: -
J gene: TRBJ2-5
clone size: -
CDR3 DNA: TGCAGCGTTGATTCTAGCTGGTCGGAGACCCAGTACTTC
CDR3 protein: CSVDSSWSETQYF

V gene: TRBV12-3/TRBV12-4
D gene: -
J gene: TRBJ2-1
clone size: -
CDR3 DNA: TGTGCCAGCAGTTTAGGTATAGAGTACAATGAGCAGTTCTTC
CDR3 protein: CASSLGIEYNEQFF